Following are 14 T cell receptor beta chains from one sample sequenced in a study of blood T cells in healthy people across ages. Alongside a J-beta primer mix, a sample-barcoded 5' primer served in a second PCR lasting about 7 to 12 cycles. Via MiXCR, TCRdb re-called the 5' RACE reads, giving one row per CDR3 protein. The sample yields more than 700,000 distinct CDR3 sequences, 35% to 60% seen once. Sequenced material: blood. Every receptor here comes from an older man in good health.

This chain uses TRBV7-2 with TRBJ1-2, with TRBD1 identical over 7 bases. With V trimmed by 5 bases and J by 1 base, 7 bases remained unmatched. CDR1 is SGHTA and CDR2 is FQGNSA in the germline V gene. There are 15 residues in the CDR3. For the CDR3, the DNA is TGTGCCAGCAGCCGAGGGGACAGACTTAACTATGGCTACACCTTC. Translating gives CASSRGDRLNYGYTF.

V usage is TRBV12-3 or TRBV12-4 and J usage is TRBJ2-1; 12 bases align to TRBD1. This CDR3 contains 15 residues. The V and J ends lost 5 bases and 6 bases, in that order; junction bases with no gene match: 5. The CDR3 coding sequence is TGTGCCAGCAGTCCGGGACAGGGGGCAAGCAATGAGCAGTTCTTC. Translating gives CASSPGQGASNEQFF.

V and J are TRBV5-1 and TRBJ1-4; 8 bases map to TRBD1. CDR3 length equals 15 residues. The germline CDR1 and CDR2 sequences are SGHRS and YFSETQ. Losses at the gene ends were 3 bases for V and 5 bases for J; bases not matched to a gene: 6. The CDR3 nucleotides are TGCGCCAGCAGCTCCCTGACAGGGGCGAATGAAAAACTGTTTTTT. This codes for CASSSLTGANEKLFF.

Many counts were recorded for this clonotype. The rearrangement joins TRBV4-2 to TRBJ2-7; 9 bases line up with TRBD1. The CDR3 loop spans 16 amino acids. CDR1 and CDR2 from the germline V gene are LGHNA and YNFKEQ. V lost 3 bases and J lost 5; bases outside the gene matches: 11. The CDR3: CASSQDLRTGVHEQYF. Written as DNA, the CDR3 is TGTGCCAGCAGCCAGGACCTTCGGACAGGGGTCCACGAGCAGTACTTC.

J is TRBJ2-5 and V is TRBV5-1; possible D gene TRBD1, 6 bases. The closer fit of TRBJ2-7 to the DNA end suggests the J call may be wrong. This CDR3 contains 14 residues. Germline V gene data show CDR1 as SGHRS and CDR2 as YFSETQ. The CDR3 coding sequence is TGCGCCAGCAGCTTGAGCTACAGGGTCGACGAGCAGTACTTC. Translating it yields CASSLSYRVDEQYF.

This CDR3 reads CASSFVALDGFHQETQYF. The CDR3 DNA reads as TGTGCCAGCAGCTTCGTAGCCTTGGATGGTTTCCACCAAGAGACCCAGTACTTC. This chain uses TRBV7-9 with TRBJ2-5; D gene uncertain. The length of the CDR3 is 18 residues. Germline V gene lookup returns CDR1 SEHNR and CDR2 FQNEAQ (reference sequence). Trimming removed 3 bases at V and 0 bases at J, with 20 bases between.

This clonotype was counted between two and nine times. The chain joins TRBV20-1 to TRBJ2-7, with a weak D call TRBD1 (6 bases). Germline V gene lookup returns CDR1 DFQATT and CDR2 SNEGSKA (reference sequence). The CDR3 is 13 amino acids. The germline V and J ends were trimmed by 5 bases and 2 bases, with 13 bases remaining between them. CDR3 bases: TGCAGTGCTCCTGGGGACAAAACCTACGAGCAGTACTTC. It translates to CSAPGDKTYEQYF.

The table lists this clonotype with many counts. The chain recombines TRBV4-2 with TRBJ2-7; 14 nucleotides line up with TRBD2. Germline V gene sequence: CDR1 LGHNA, CDR2 YNFKEQ. The V segment lost 2 bases and the J segment 3 bases; nucleotides outside the gene matches: 3. The CDR3 runs to 16 residues. The CDR3 DNA sequence: TGTGCCAGCAGCCAAATCGGGACTAGCGGGAGCTACGAGCAGTACTTC. Translating gives CASSQIGTSGSYEQYF.

The J gene is TRBJ1-1, the V gene TRBV14, with D unclear. V lost 0 bases, J lost 6 bases, and 14 bases lay in between. The CDR3 spans 15 residues. CDR1 is SGHDN and CDR2 is FVKESK in the germline V gene. Written as DNA, the CDR3 is TGTGCCAGCAGCCAAGAAATAACTATCCGACCTGAAGCTTTCTTT. As protein: CASSQEITIRPEAFF.

Points on this clonotype: Being one base from a much bigger clone, this may be a read error. This chain uses TRBV20-1 with TRBJ2-5; maybe TRBD2 (5 bases). Gene TRBJ2-1 matches the end of the DNA better, so the J call may be wrong. The germline V gene encodes CDR1 DFQATT and CDR2 SNEGSKA (reference sequence). This CDR3 region has 13 residues. The CDR3 DNA sequence: TGCAGTGCTTCCGAGGGCGGCCAAGAGACCCAGTTCTTC. It codes for CSASEGGQETQFF.

The chain has TRBV10-3 and TRBJ2-3; D may be TRBD1 or TRBD2 (5 bases each). Trimming pared 5 bases from V and 0 bases from J, leaving 9 bases between. Looked up from germline, CDR1 is ENHRY and CDR2 is SYGVKD. The CDR3 sequence is 14 residues long. The CDR3 region is CAISRDLSTDTQYF. The CDR3, as DNA: TGTGCCATCAGTAGGGACCTCAGCACAGATACGCAGTATTTT.

This clonotype was seen more than once but under ten times. The chain combines TRBV15 with TRBJ2-7; TRBD1 aligns across 9 bases. V lost 6 bases to trimming and J lost 2 bases; unmatched junction nucleotides: 8. Germline V gene sequence: CDR1 LNHNV, CDR2 YYDKDF (reference sequence). The CDR3 has 15 amino acids. CDR3 coding DNA: TGTGCCACCAGTCCCGACAGGGGGGACGCCTACGAGCAGTACTTC. It codes for CATSPDRGDAYEQYF.

This chain connects TRBV20-1 to TRBJ2-3; 11 bases map to TRBD2. Trimming removed 2 bases from V and 1 base from J; junction bases left unmatched: 11. Germline V gene sequence: CDR1 DFQATT, CDR2 SNEGSKA (reference sequence). CDR3 length equals 18 residues. CDR3 bases: TGCAGTGCTAGACATAGCGGGAGGGCCGTGTGGGGCACAGATACGCAGTATTTT. Protein product: CSARHSGRAVWGTDTQYF.

The rearrangement uses TRBV3-1 and TRBJ2-3; D is undetermined. The length of the CDR3 is 14 residues. Trimming removed 0 bases at V and 6 bases at J, with 10 bases between. CDR1 is LGHDT and CDR2 is YNNKEL in the germline V gene (reference sequence). CDR3 DNA sequence: TGTGCCAGCAGCCAAGATGTGGCCGGGGATACGCAGTATTTT. Amino acids: CASSQDVAGDTQYF.